This TCR beta chain was captured by sequencing in a study of post-analysis software for immune sequencing data. General study results and limits: Controls significantly exceeded multiple sclerosis patients in normalized Chao1 diversity. Four or five TRBV segments were significantly more frequent in patients than in controls. TRBV5-6, TRBV5-1 and TRBV20-1 were among these segments.

A note on this clonotype: The antigen is unknown.

The TCR beta cDNA libraries contained unique molecular identifiers. The source material, about 0.95 to 11 million T cells, gave rise to 450,000 to 550,000 cDNA molecules. Using its own MiXCR run on the PCR reads, TCRdb lists one record per CDR3 protein. Found here are roughly 800,000 distinct CDR3 sequences, roughly half of them singletons; the top ten hold approximately 4.3%. The CDR3 extends over 16 amino acids. CDR1 is MNHNY and CDR2 is SVGAGI in the germline V gene (reference sequence). The origin of this receptor is a girl between 10 and 17 years old with multiple sclerosis. The sample taken for sequencing was blood. The chain uses TRBV6-6 and TRBJ2-4; 8 bases fit TRBD1. With the DNA end fitting TRBJ2-7 better, the J assignment may be wrong. The CDR3 DNA follows: TGTGCCAGCAGTTACGACCAGCCAGGGGGCAGGGACGAGCAGTACTTC. Its translation: CASSYDQPGGRDEQYF.